This TCR beta chain emerged from a study of CD8+CD57+ T cells in acquired aplastic anemia. Study summary: The mean DNA yield obtained from sorted CD4+ and CD8+ cells came to roughly 3 ug. Study-wide results and caveats: Patients versus controls showed no significant CD8+ Simpson's diversity difference. The study identified about 30 CD8+ CDR3 sequences shared by patients and controls.

TCR beta VDJ and CDR3 profiling used genomic DNA as template. TCRdb reprocessed the reads via MiXCR and lists one record per CDR3 protein. The sample has around 130,000 distinct CDR3 sequences, about 60% seen once. The CDR3 loop spans 12 amino acids. Germline V CDR1 and CDR2: SQVTM, ANQGSEA. The ends were cut back, 4 bases at V and 3 bases at J, with 7 bases in the middle. Previously, flow cytometry had revealed CD8+CD57+ cell expansion in the patients chosen for sequencing. As regards this clonotype: Its antigen remains unknown.

The sequence was collected from a human donor with aplastic anemia. Input material: sorted CD4+, CD8+, or CD8+CD57+ T cells (not recorded which) from PBMCs. V usage is TRBV29-1 and J usage is TRBJ1-5; weak D call: TRBD1 (5 bases). CDR3 protein: CSVGGDNQPQHF. The CDR3 nucleotides read TGCAGCGTTGGGGGGGACAATCAGCCCCAGCATTTT.